One and the same sample provided the 27 T cell receptor beta chains below, sequenced in a study of blood T cells in healthy people across ages (dated by TCRdb to 2014 to 2015). Library preparation employed 5' RACE. TCRdb names Illumina HiSeq 2500 as the instrument used. The second PCR ran for about 6 to 12 cycles and used a J-beta primer mix along with a sample-barcoded 5' primer. TCRdb applied fastp at Q25 and MiXCR to the public reads, then kept only in-frame beta chains. Every distinct CDR3 protein forms one entry, paired with its most common genes and DNA. The sample profile shows about 1.8 million distinct CDR3 sequences; just under 50% of them were found once. The leading ten clones occupy 2.1% of the sample. The sample taken for sequencing was blood. These receptors all come from a woman between 40 and 55 years old in good health.

Concerning this clonotype: One end of the junction is discordant with germline, which a read error may explain. This sequence joins TRBV6-1 and TRBJ2-3; the D is unclear. This CDR3 spans 17 amino acids. CDR1 is MNHNS and CDR2 is SASEGT in the germline V gene. The CDR3 is CTSSEGIPGTSTDTQYF. CDR3 DNA sequence: TGTACCAGCAGTGAAGGAATCCCAGGAACTAGCACAGATACGCAGTATTTT.

The rearrangement uses TRBV6-5 and TRBJ2-5, with D perhaps assigned TRBD1 or TRBD2 (5 bases each). The CDR3 consists of 14 residues. Trimming cost V 1 base and J 5 bases, with 11 bases left between them. Germline V gene sequence: CDR1 MNHEY, CDR2 SVGAGI. CDR3 protein: CASSYFGGTETQYF. The CDR3 nucleotides read TGTGCCAGCAGTTACTTTGGGGGTACCGAGACCCAGTACTTC.

In this sample, this clonotype turned up once. This chain connects TRBV7-2 to TRBJ1-2, with 10 bases lining up with TRBD1. Germline lookup yields CDR1 SGHTA and CDR2 FQGNSA. This CDR3 is 15 amino acids long. With 5 bases clipped from V and 4 bases from J, the junction kept 7 bases outside the gene matches. DNA of the CDR3: TGTGCCAGCAGCCAATCGACAGGGGGCGGCTATGGCTACACCTTC. This codes for CASSQSTGGGYGYTF.

The chain employs TRBV4-2 and TRBJ2-7, with 11 bases identical to TRBD2. Judging by the DNA end, TRBJ2-1 fits better; the J call may be wrong. The CDR3 covers 17 residues. The germline V gene has CDR1 LGHNA and CDR2 YNFKEQ. The chain's CDR3 is CASSQEGSGGAGDEQFF. The CDR3 region has the DNA TGTGCCAGCAGCCAAGAAGGTAGCGGGGGGGCCGGTGACGAGCAGTTCTTC.

CDR3 sequence: CSAYRDLAKNIQYF. CDR3 coding DNA: TGCAGTGCCTACAGAGACCTTGCCAAAAACATTCAGTACTTC. The V and J genes are TRBV20-1 and TRBJ2-4; D is unclear. This CDR3 has 14 residues. CDR1 is DFQATT and CDR2 is SNEGSKA in the germline V gene (reference sequence). Trimming stripped 6 bases from V and 1 base from J, with 13 bases between.

The chain is built from TRBV14 and TRBJ1-1; TRBD1 matches 8 bases. V was clipped by 4 bases and J by 0 bases; unmatched bases: 7. The CDR3 runs to 16 residues. Germline V gives CDR1 SGHDN, CDR2 FVKESK. The CDR3, as DNA: TGTGCCAGCAGCCCCGGGACAGGCCTTTTGAACACTGAAGCTTTCTTT. Protein product: CASSPGTGLLNTEAFF.

This clonotype was counted between two and nine times. The CDR3 loop is CAISEPNKYYTF. CDR3 in DNA: TGTGCCATCAGTGAGCCTAATAAGTACTACACCTTC. The V call is TRBV10-3, the J call TRBJ1-2; no clear D gene. Germline CDR1 is ENHRY and CDR2 is SYGVKD. Trimming took 2 bases from V and 10 from J, leaving 11 bases between them. The CDR3 has 12 residues.

The J gene is TRBJ2-3, the V gene TRBV7-9, with D unclear. Germline CDR1 reads SEHNR; CDR2 reads FQNEAQ (reference sequence). The CDR3 is 12 amino acids. V dropped 5 bases and J dropped 5 bases, with 8 bases sitting between them. CDR3 nucleotide sequence: TGTGCCAGCAGCCAACTAATAGATACGCAGTATTTT. Its protein product is CASSQLIDTQYF. Full variable domain (remainder filled in from reference TRBV7-9 and TRBJ2-3): DTGVSQNPRHKITKRGQNVTFRCDPISEHNRLYWYRQTLGQGPEFLTYFQNEAQLEKSRLLSDRFSAERPKGSFSTLEIQRTEQGDSAMYLCASSQLIDTQYFGPGTRLTVL.

CDR3: CSVETGPVSGANVLTF. The CDR3 nucleotides read TGCAGCGTCGAGACAGGGCCCGTATCTGGGGCCAACGTCCTGACTTTC. The V and J genes are TRBV29-1 and TRBJ2-6; 7 positions agree with TRBD1. V gave up 6 bases and J gave up 1 base; unmatched junction bases: 9. CDR3 size: 16 residues. Germline CDR1 SQVTM, CDR2 ANQGSEA.

The J gene is TRBJ1-1, the V gene TRBV29-1, with D hard to call. Germline V gives CDR1 SQVTM, CDR2 ANQGSEA. The germline V and J ends were trimmed by 5 bases and 2 bases, with 18 bases remaining between them. The CDR3 has 15 amino acids. The CDR3 DNA is TGCAGCGTTAGGTACGCCCACGGCCCCAACACTGAAGCTTTCTTT. It encodes CSVRYAHGPNTEAFF.

The gene calls are TRBV5-5 and TRBJ2-1; D gene ambiguous. CDR3 length equals 13 residues. Germline V CDR1 and CDR2: SGHKS, YYEKEE (reference sequence). V shed 1 base and J shed 7 bases, with 9 bases lying between them. CDR3 DNA sequence: TGTGCCAGCAGCTTGTCAATCGGGAATGAGCAGTTCTTC. Protein product: CASSLSIGNEQFF.

As to this clonotype: It is likely a read error, because the conserved phenylalanine at the end of the CDR3 is missing. The chain carries TRBV24-1 and TRBJ1-2; weak D call: TRBD1 (5 bases). The CDR3 length is 12 residues. Trimming removed 4 bases from V and 4 bases from J, with 6 bases in between. Germline CDR1 reads KGHDR; CDR2 reads SFDVKD. CDR3 coding DNA: TGTGCCACCAGTGAGAGGGGCTATGGCTACACCTTG. Translating gives CATSERGYGYTL.

The chain joins TRBV12-3 or TRBV12-4 to TRBJ2-7; 9 nucleotides line up with TRBD1. V was pared by 6 bases and J by 5 bases, with 11 bases of the junction left unmatched. The CDR3 loop spans 15 amino acids. CDR3 sequence (DNA): TGTGCCAGCAGCAGGGGTGGGACAGGGATGAACGAGCAGTACTTC. This translates into CASSRGGTGMNEQYF.

This clonotype was observed a handful of times. J is TRBJ2-3 and V is TRBV4-3; unclear D gene. The length of the CDR3 is 14 residues. Germline assignment: CDR1 LGHNA and CDR2 YSLEER. Trimming removed 2 bases at V and 2 bases at J, with 8 bases between. The CDR3 reads CASSQRLHTDTQYF. The DNA for the CDR3 is TGCGCCAGCAGCCAAAGACTTCACACAGATACGCAGTATTTT.

This clonotype was seen once. This chain connects TRBV20-1 to TRBJ2-2; 7 bases are a match to TRBD2. There are 15 residues in the CDR3. Germline V gene data show CDR1 as DFQATT and CDR2 as SNEGSKA (reference sequence). After removal of 6 bases from V and 5 bases from J, the junction contained 12 bases not matched to a gene. The CDR3 DNA is TGCAGTGCCATGGCTGTGGGGGGGGGAACCGGGGAGCTGTTTTTT. Translating it yields CSAMAVGGGTGELFF.

The CDR3 loop reads CASSQEESSTDTQYF. The CDR3 bases are TGTGCCAGCAGCCAAGAAGAATCTAGCACAGATACGCAGTATTTT. This sequence joins TRBV3-1 and TRBJ2-3; no clear D gene. Trimming removed 0 bases from V and 0 bases from J, with 7 bases in between. The CDR3 runs to 15 residues. CDR1 LGHDT and CDR2 YNNKEL come from the germline V gene (reference sequence).

V gene TRBV6-2 or TRBV6-3 combines with J gene TRBJ2-1, with 7 bases identical to TRBD1. With 6 bases clipped from V and 5 bases from J, the junction kept 7 bases outside the gene matches. The germline V gene has CDR1 MNHEY and CDR2 SVGEGT. The CDR3 totals 14 residues. The CDR3 DNA sequence: TGTGCCAGCAGACGGACAGGTTCCCACAATGAGCAGTTCTTC. As protein: CASRRTGSHNEQFF.

This clonotype came up a few times. The chain combines TRBV20-1 with TRBJ2-3, with no clear D. Trimming stripped 3 bases from V and 2 bases from J, with 12 bases between. The CDR3 totals 14 residues. CDR1 is DFQATT, CDR2 SNEGSKA, per germline (reference sequence). CDR3 in DNA: TGCAGTGCTAGCCGCCAGCGAGACACAGATACGCAGTATTTT. Amino acid sequence: CSASRQRDTDTQYF.

This clonotype occurred a few times. This chain uses TRBV12-3 or TRBV12-4 with TRBJ2-5, with a weak D call TRBD2 (7 bases). This CDR3 comprises 13 residues. The V end was cut by 3 bases, the J end by 11 bases, with 16 bases between. The CDR3 DNA reads TGTGCCAGCAGTTTTTCGAGGGGGGGTGAGCAGTACTTC. Its protein is CASSFSRGGEQYF.

The chain links TRBV24-1 to TRBJ2-3; D perhaps matches TRBD2 (6 bases). This CDR3 has 14 residues. Germline V gene lookup returns CDR1 KGHDR and CDR2 SFDVKD. Trimming cost V 5 bases and J 4 bases, with 12 bases left between them. The CDR3 bases are TGTGCCACCAGTGGGTCGGGGGTTCCAGATACGCAGTATTTT. It encodes CATSGSGVPDTQYF.

In its sample, this clonotype was seen once. The rearrangement uses TRBV6-2 or TRBV6-3 and TRBJ1-5; the D is unclear. Germline loops: CDR1 MNHEY, CDR2 SVGEGT. The CDR3 is 12 amino acids. Trimming shortened V by 4 bases and J by 9 bases, and 10 bases separated the two germline ends. The CDR3 coding sequence is TGTGCCAGCAGTTCGGACGTTCGGCCCCAGCATTTT. This sequence encodes CASSSDVRPQHF.

The table lists this clonotype with a few counts. J is TRBJ2-4 and V is TRBV19; D perhaps matches TRBD1 (6 bases). The DNA end lines up better with TRBJ2-7; the J call may be wrong. The CDR3 is 13 residues long. The germline gives CDR1 LNHDA, CDR2 SQIVND (reference sequence). The CDR3: CASSIGRGDEQYF. As DNA, the CDR3 is TGTGCCAGTAGTATCGGCAGGGGCGACGAGCAGTACTTC.

The chain carries TRBV7-9 and TRBJ1-2; D ambiguous. The CDR3 is made up of 15 amino acids. Germline-derived CDR1 and CDR2 are SEHNR and FQNEAQ (reference sequence). V lost 3 bases, J lost 5 bases, and 16 bases lay in between. The CDR3 sequence is CASSFELTRFYGYTF. The CDR3 region has the DNA TGTGCCAGCAGCTTCGAGTTGACGAGGTTTTATGGCTACACCTTC.

V is TRBV7-9 and J is TRBJ2-1, with 11 nucleotides matching TRBD2. V trimming: 3 bases; J trimming: 9 bases; junction bases outside the gene matches: 7. The CDR3 sequence is 15 residues long. Germline CDR1 and CDR2: SEHNR and FQNEAQ (reference sequence). Written as DNA, the CDR3 is TGTGCCAGCAGCTTTCCGACTAGCGGGGTCAGTGAGCAGTTCTTC. Translating gives CASSFPTSGVSEQFF.

This clonotype was counted a few times. CDR3 amino acids: CASKEAGSAYEQYF. CDR3 nucleotide sequence: TGTGCCAGCAAAGAGGCAGGGTCGGCCTACGAGCAGTACTTC. The chain links TRBV12-3 or TRBV12-4 to TRBJ2-7; D might be TRBD1 (5 bases). This CDR3 spans 14 amino acids. The ends were cut back, 7 bases at V and 2 bases at J, with 15 bases in the middle.

The gene calls are TRBV27 and TRBJ2-3, with a weak D call TRBD2 (5 bases). Trimming removed 3 bases from V and 0 bases from J, with 25 bases in between. This CDR3 has 20 residues. The germline V gene encodes CDR1 MNHEY and CDR2 SMNVEV (reference sequence). CDR3 in amino acids: CASSLTRTAGRGSSTDTQYF. The CDR3 nucleotides are TGTGCCAGCAGTTTGACGAGAACAGCCGGCCGGGGATCTAGCACAGATACGCAGTATTTT.

This clonotype was seen only a few times. CDR3 coding DNA: TGCAGTCCTGCCGGCCGGGGAGAAAAACTGTTTTTT. It codes for CSPAGRGEKLFF. The chain recombines TRBV20-1 with TRBJ1-4; D gene unclear. In germline, CDR1 is DFQATT, CDR2 SNEGSKA (reference sequence). V was pared by 8 bases and J by 8 bases, with 15 bases between. CDR3 length equals 12 residues.